This TCR beta chain was documented in a study of blood T cell repertoires in COVID-19. Study-level information: Both acute and convalescent COVID-19 samples were obtained from the United States, Italy and Spain. T cells, B-cell-depleted T cells, or PBMCs provided the cDNA or gDNA that served as material.

In the original workflow: From reference gene primer amplification, estimates of nucleated cell counts were derived. The data were produced by immunoSEQ multiplex PCR, yet TCRdb's version contains in-frame clones alone and is incomplete. V, J and clone size are taken as reported in that table, and D and trimming were inferred from the DNA itself. The sample shows fewer than 250,000 clones, about 82% of them seen only once. The receptor's source is a woman aged 60-75 years with active or convalescent COVID-19. The sample consisted of peripheral blood.

In nucleotides, the CDR3 is TGTGCCAGCAGCCAAGATTGGTTCAGCTATGGCTACACCTTC. It is translated as CASSQDWFSYGYTF. The chain is built from TRBV3-1 (or the pseudogene TRBV3-2) and TRBJ1-2; no definite D call. CDR1 and CDR2 (germline): LGHDT, YNNKEL (reference sequence). Trimming pared 0 bases from V and 4 bases from J, leaving 9 bases between. The CDR3 consists of 14 residues.